The next 15 T cell receptor beta chains were all read from a single sample in a study of CD8 T cells in ankylosing spondylitis. Study results and caveats: A motif of under ten highly homologous TCR beta variants was seen as apparently characteristic of ankylosing spondylitis blood.

The antigens of these receptors remain unknown. TCRdb re-analysed the 5' RACE reads in MiXCR, keeping a single row per CDR3 protein. The table has about 540,000 distinct CDR3 sequences, roughly 13% seen once; the top ten hold 6.5% to 7%. Sequenced input: blood, either unsorted or a sorted T cell fraction (not recorded which). The receptor set was obtained from a male donor with ankylosing spondylitis.

V and J are TRBV10-3 and TRBJ2-1; 7 positions agree with TRBD2. CDR1 and CDR2 from the germline V gene are ENHRY and SYGVKD. The CDR3 covers 16 residues. V dropped 3 bases and J dropped 0; count of bases not matched to a gene: 5. In nucleotides, the CDR3 is TGTGCCATCAGTGATACTAGCGCAAGCTCCTACAATGAGCAGTTCTTC. It is translated as CAISDTSASSYNEQFF.

This chain connects TRBV7-2 to TRBJ2-2; the D is unclear. The CDR3 has 16 residues. Germline V gene sequence: CDR1 SGHTA, CDR2 FQGNSA. The ends were cut back, 5 bases at V and 1 base at J, with 14 bases in the middle. CDR3 nucleotide sequence: TGTGCCAGCAGCGTCCCGGCGAGACAGAACACCGGGGAGCTGTTTTTT. The encoded protein is CASSVPARQNTGELFF.

The J gene is TRBJ2-7, the V gene TRBV6-2 or TRBV6-3, with D possibly TRBD2 on 5 matching bases. The CDR3 extends over 16 amino acids. CDR1 and CDR2 (germline): MNHEY, SVGEGT. Trimming stripped 2 bases from V and 3 bases from J, with 17 bases between. As DNA, the CDR3 is TGTGCCAGCAGTTACCCTAGACGCCAGAGCGGCTACGAGCAGTACTTC. Translation gives CASSYPRRQSGYEQYF.

This clonotype was seen at least ten times. The J gene is TRBJ1-4, the V gene TRBV20-1; no definite D call. The CDR3 covers 14 residues. Germline CDR1 and CDR2: DFQATT and SNEGSKA (reference sequence). The CDR3 DNA sequence: TGCAGCATACCCGCGGCAGGCCCGGGGGAAAAACTGTTTTTT. Translated, it gives CSIPAAGPGEKLFF.

Points on this clonotype: The junction differs from germline at one of its ends, possibly a read error. The chain has TRBV3-1 and TRBJ2-1; TRBD1 agrees at 11 bases. Germline V gene data show CDR1 as LGHDT and CDR2 as YNNKEL (reference sequence). CDR3 length: 17 residues. The CDR3 coding sequence is TGTGCCACCAGCCAAGATCTCTGGACAGGGGGCCTGGCCGAGCAGTTCTTC. Translated, it gives CATSQDLWTGGLAEQFF.

This rearrangement joins TRBV6-1 to TRBJ2-5, with D unresolved. CDR1 and CDR2 (germline): MNHNS, SASEGT. This CDR3 has 14 residues. V lost 2 bases and J 5 bases, leaving 12 bases between the germline ends. The CDR3 DNA follows: TGTGCCAGCAGTGAACGTTATTTCTTGGAGACCCAGTACTTC. Protein sequence: CASSERYFLETQYF.

Comments on this clonotype: A read error may be the cause here, since a much bigger clone is one base away. The chain carries TRBV11-2 and TRBJ2-1; possibly TRBD2 for D (5 bases). CDR1 and CDR2 from the germline V gene are SGHAT and FQNNGV. V shed 3 bases and J shed 6 bases, with 12 bases lying between them. The CDR3 runs to 14 residues. The CDR3 is CASSLASRINEQFF. For the CDR3, the DNA is TGTGCCAGCAGCTTGGCTAGCAGGATCAATGAGCAGTTCTTC.

CDR3 amino acids: CASSEAGGKYNEQFF. The CDR3 coding sequence is TGTGCCAGCAGTGAAGCGGGAGGCAAATACAATGAGCAGTTCTTC. This chain joins TRBV2 and TRBJ2-1, with D possibly being TRBD2 (6 bases). The CDR3 is made up of 15 amino acids. V was clipped by 0 bases and J by 4 bases, with 10 bases between them. Germline V CDR1 and CDR2: SNHLY, FYNNEI. The full variable domain, its missing parts supplied by reference TRBV2 and TRBJ2-1, is EPEVTQTPSHQVTQMGQEVILRCVPISNHLYFYWYRQILGQKVEFLVSFYNNEISEKSEIFDDQFSVERPDGSNFTLKIRSTKLEDSAMYFCASSEAGGKYNEQFFGPGTRLTVL.

This clonotype appeared a few times. DNA of the CDR3: TGTGCCAGCAGCGACAGGTTTAGCTCCTACGAGCAGTACGTC. Translating gives CASSDRFSSYEQYV. The chain couples TRBV12-3 or TRBV12-4 to TRBJ2-7, with D possibly matching TRBD1 (6 bases). This CDR3 is built from 14 residues. Deletions cut 6 bases from V and 0 bases from J, with 12 bases between.

The table lists this clonotype with a few counts. The chain carries TRBV19 and TRBJ2-2; D may be TRBD2 (5 bases). This CDR3 spans 14 amino acids. Germline V gene data show CDR1 as LNHDA and CDR2 as SQIVND (reference sequence). V lost 8 bases and J lost 6, with 16 bases in between. CDR3 amino acids: CASSSGRVAGELFF. The CDR3 bases are TGTGCCAGTTCAAGCGGTAGGGTGGCCGGGGAGCTGTTTTTT. The variable domain in full, completed from reference TRBV19 and TRBJ2-2, reads DGGITQSPKYLFRKEGQNVTLSCEQNLNHDAMYWYRQDPGQGLRLIYYSQIVNDFQKGDIAEGYSVSREKKESFPLTVTSAQKNPTAFYLCASSSGRVAGELFFGEGSRLTVL.

The chain combines TRBV3-1 with TRBJ1-1; a weak D match, TRBD1 (6 bases). Per the germline V gene, CDR1 is LGHDT and CDR2 is YNNKEL (reference sequence). This CDR3 is built from 13 residues. Trimming removed 3 bases at V and 8 bases at J, with 13 bases between. The CDR3 nucleotides are TGTGCCAGCAGCCAGGGGGCGCATGGCGAAGCTTTCTTT. Translating it yields CASSQGAHGEAFF.

DNA of the CDR3: TGTGCCTGGAGTGTAAAGCTTTTAAGGAGCACTGAAGCTTTCTTT. Its protein product is CAWSVKLLRSTEAFF. This chain links TRBV30 with TRBJ1-1; D is unresolved. This CDR3 spans 15 amino acids. Germline assignment: CDR1 GTSNPN and CDR2 SVGIG (reference sequence). V was pared by 0 bases and J by 4 bases, with 15 bases between. Using reference TRBV30 and TRBJ1-1 for the parts outside the CDR3, the full variable domain is SQTIHQWPATLVQPVGSPLSLECTVEGTSNPNLYWYRQAAGRGLQLLFYSVGIGQISSEVPQNLSASRPQDRQFILSSKKLLLSDSGFYLCAWSVKLLRSTEAFFGQGTRLTVV.

The chain links TRBV29-1 to TRBJ2-1, with TRBD1 matching 7 bases. V dropped 8 bases and J dropped 5; count of bases not matched to a gene: 9. The CDR3 consists of 13 residues. Germline CDR1 and CDR2: SQVTM and ANQGSEA. CDR3 region: CSFRQGLDNEQFF. The DNA for the CDR3 is TGCAGCTTCAGACAGGGTCTAGACAATGAGCAGTTCTTC.

This clonotype has more than one count but fewer than ten. This chain connects TRBV9 to TRBJ2-1; the D gene is possibly TRBD2 (5 bases). Per germline, CDR1 SGDLS and CDR2 YYNGEE. Trimming cost V 1 base and J 6 bases, with 11 bases left between them. CDR3 length: 14 amino acids. The CDR3 region is CASSVPWTANEQFF. In nucleotides, the CDR3 is TGTGCCAGCAGCGTACCCTGGACTGCCAATGAGCAGTTCTTC.

This clonotype occurred many times. V and J are TRBV12-3 or TRBV12-4 and TRBJ2-7; 7 nucleotides match TRBD1. V lost 1 base to trimming and J lost 1 base; unmatched junction nucleotides: 1. CDR3 length: 14 residues. CDR3 nucleotides: TGTGCCAGCAGTTTAGAGGGACAGTCCTACGAGCAGTACTTC. Amino acids: CASSLEGQSYEQYF.